The sequence of this T cell receptor (beta chain) was determined in a study of Ad26.COV2.S vaccination and SARS-CoV-2 variants. As for treatment: some 20 received Ad26.COV2.S at low or high dose, single or two shots; about five received placebo; per-sample allocation not given. It was on day 63 after the first vaccine or placebo injection that samples were taken. Only in-frame clones appear in the TCRdb table, and some are missing; sequencing was by immunoSEQ multiplex PCR. Of some 320,000 clones listed, just under 85% are singletons. The CDR3 spans 15 residues. Germline CDR1 MNHEY, CDR2 SMNVEV (reference sequence). V lost 3 bases, J lost 1 base, and 12 bases lay in between.

The material sequenced was peripheral blood, taken in a trial of Ad26.COV2.S vaccine versus placebo. This rearrangement joins TRBV27 to TRBJ1-2, with no clear D. This TCR came from a person between 18 and 65 years old who received the Ad26.COV2.S COVID-19 vaccine or a placebo. The CDR3 nucleotides read TGTGCCAGCAGTTTTCGGGTCGCGGATAACTATGGCTACACCTTC. Amino acids: CASSFRVADNYGYTF.